This T cell receptor (beta chain) was identified during a study of blood T cell repertoires in COVID-19. In the study overall: Collection of acute and convalescent COVID-19 samples took place in the United States, Italy and Spain. PBMCs, B-cell-depleted T cells, or T cells were the source of the cDNA or gDNA that made up the material.

V gave up 4 bases and J gave up 4 bases, with 6 bases separating them. The germline CDR1 and CDR2 sequences are SGDLS and YYNGEE. The CDR3 runs 12 residues. As originally analysed: Nucleated cell number was recorded as an estimate derived from reference gene primer amplification. Libraries were prepared by immunoSEQ multiplex PCR; TCRdb keeps only in-frame clonotypes and omits some of them. For V, J and clone size, that table is used; D and trimming come from the DNA. Among about 190,000 clones listed, roughly 86% were seen once. Sequences were obtained from peripheral blood. This chain links TRBV9 with TRBJ1-3; unclear D gene. The clonotype originates from a man aged 40-50 years with active or convalescent COVID-19. CDR3 coding DNA: TGTGCCAGCAGCTCACAGGGAAACACCATATATTTT. This encodes CASSSQGNTIYF.